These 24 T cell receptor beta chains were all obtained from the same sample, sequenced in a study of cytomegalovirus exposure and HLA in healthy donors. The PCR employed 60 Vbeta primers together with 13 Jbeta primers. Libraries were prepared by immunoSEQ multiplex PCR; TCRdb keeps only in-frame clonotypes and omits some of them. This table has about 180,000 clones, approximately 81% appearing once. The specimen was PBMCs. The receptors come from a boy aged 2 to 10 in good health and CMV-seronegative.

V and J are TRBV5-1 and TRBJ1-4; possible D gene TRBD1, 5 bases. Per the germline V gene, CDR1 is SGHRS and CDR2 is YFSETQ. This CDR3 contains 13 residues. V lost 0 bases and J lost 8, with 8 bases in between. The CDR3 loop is CASSLGAGEKLFF. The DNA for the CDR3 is TGCGCCAGCAGCTTGGGGGCAGGGGAAAAACTGTTTTTT.

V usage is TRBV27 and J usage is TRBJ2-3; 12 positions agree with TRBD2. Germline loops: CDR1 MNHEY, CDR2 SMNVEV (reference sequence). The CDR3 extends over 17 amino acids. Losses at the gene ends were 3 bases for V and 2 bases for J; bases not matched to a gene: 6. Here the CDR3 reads CASSLDWTSGDTDTQYF. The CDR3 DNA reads TGTGCCAGCAGTTTGGATTGGACTAGCGGGGACACAGATACGCAGTATTTT.

The CDR3 loop is CASSPTGSPYNEQFF. CDR3 bases: TGTGCCAGCAGTCCCACAGGGTCCCCTTACAATGAGCAGTTCTTC. The chain uses TRBV6-5 and TRBJ2-1, with D possibly matching TRBD1 (6 bases). The germline V gene encodes CDR1 MNHEY and CDR2 SVGAGI. This CDR3 is built from 15 residues. V was clipped by 5 bases and J by 4 bases, with 15 bases between them.

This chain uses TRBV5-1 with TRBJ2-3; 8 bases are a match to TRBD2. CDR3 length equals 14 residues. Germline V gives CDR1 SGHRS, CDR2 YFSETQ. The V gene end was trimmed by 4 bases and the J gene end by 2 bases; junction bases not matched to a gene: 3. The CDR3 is CASSPGLDTDTQYF. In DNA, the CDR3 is TGCGCCAGCAGCCCGGGACTAGACACAGATACGCAGTATTTT.

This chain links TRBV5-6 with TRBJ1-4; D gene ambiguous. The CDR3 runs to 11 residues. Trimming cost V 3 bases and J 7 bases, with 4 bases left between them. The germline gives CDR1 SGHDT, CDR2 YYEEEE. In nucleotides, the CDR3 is TGTGCCAGCAGCTCCTCTGAAAAACTGTTTTTT. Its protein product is CASSSSEKLFF.

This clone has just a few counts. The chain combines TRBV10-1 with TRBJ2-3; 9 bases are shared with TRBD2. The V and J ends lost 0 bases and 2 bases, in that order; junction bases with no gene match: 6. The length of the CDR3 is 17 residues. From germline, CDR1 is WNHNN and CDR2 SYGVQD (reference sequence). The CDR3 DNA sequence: TGCGCCAGCAGTGAGTCGTCTAGCGGGACTTACACAGATACGCAGTATTTT. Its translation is CASSESSSGTYTDTQYF.

The CDR3 sequence: CASSEARQGDNYGYTF. CDR3 DNA sequence: TGTGCCAGCAGTGAAGCTAGGCAGGGGGATAACTATGGCTACACCTTC. V is TRBV6-1 and J is TRBJ1-2; 7 bases are shared with TRBD1. The CDR3 extends over 16 amino acids. The V segment lost 0 bases and the J segment 1 base; nucleotides outside the gene matches: 5. Germline V CDR1 and CDR2: MNHNS, SASEGT.

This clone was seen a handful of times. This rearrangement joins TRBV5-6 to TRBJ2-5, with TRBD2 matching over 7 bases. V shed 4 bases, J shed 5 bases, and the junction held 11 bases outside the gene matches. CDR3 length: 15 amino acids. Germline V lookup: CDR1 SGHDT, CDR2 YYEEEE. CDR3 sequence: CASSTWLRERETQYF. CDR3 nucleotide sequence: TGTGCCAGCAGCACCTGGCTGCGGGAGAGGGAGACCCAGTACTTC.

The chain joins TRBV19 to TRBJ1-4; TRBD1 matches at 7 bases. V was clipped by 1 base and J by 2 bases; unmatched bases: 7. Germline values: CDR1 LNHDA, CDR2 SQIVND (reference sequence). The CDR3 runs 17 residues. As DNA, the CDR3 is TGTGCCAGTAGTATAGGGGACAGAGTTCACACTAATGAAAAACTGTTTTTT. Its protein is CASSIGDRVHTNEKLFF.

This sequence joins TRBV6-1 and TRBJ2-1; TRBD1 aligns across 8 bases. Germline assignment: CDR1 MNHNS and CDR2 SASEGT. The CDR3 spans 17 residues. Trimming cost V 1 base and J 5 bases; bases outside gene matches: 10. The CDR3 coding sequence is TGTGCCAGCAGTGAAGTCCACAGGGGGTTACTAAACAATGAGCAGTTCTTC. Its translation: CASSEVHRGLLNNEQFF.

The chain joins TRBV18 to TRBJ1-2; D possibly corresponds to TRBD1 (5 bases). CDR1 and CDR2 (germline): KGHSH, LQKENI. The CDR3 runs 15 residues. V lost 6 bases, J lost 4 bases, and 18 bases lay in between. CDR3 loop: CASSQPGGGVYGYTF. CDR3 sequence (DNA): TGTGCCAGCTCGCAGCCCGGGGGAGGAGTCTATGGCTACACCTTC.

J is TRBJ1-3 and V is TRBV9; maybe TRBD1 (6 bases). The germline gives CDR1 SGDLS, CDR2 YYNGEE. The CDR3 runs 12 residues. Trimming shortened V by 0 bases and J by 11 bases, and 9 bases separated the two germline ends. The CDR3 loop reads CASSVGAGAIYF. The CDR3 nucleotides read TGTGCCAGCAGCGTAGGGGCAGGGGCCATATATTTT.

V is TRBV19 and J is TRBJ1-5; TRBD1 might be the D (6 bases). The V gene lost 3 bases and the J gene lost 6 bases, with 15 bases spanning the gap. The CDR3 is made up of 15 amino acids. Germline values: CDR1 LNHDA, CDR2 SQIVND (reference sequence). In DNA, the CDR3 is TGTGCCAGTAGTATCGAGGGCGGGGGCGGTCAGCCCCAGCATTTT. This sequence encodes CASSIEGGGGQPQHF.

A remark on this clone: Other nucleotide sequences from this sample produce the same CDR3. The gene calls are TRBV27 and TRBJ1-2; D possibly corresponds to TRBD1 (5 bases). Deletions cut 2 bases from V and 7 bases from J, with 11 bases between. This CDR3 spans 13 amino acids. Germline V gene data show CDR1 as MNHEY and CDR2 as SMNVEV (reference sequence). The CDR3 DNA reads TGTGCCAGCAGTTTACGGCAGGGAGGTGGCTACACCTTC. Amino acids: CASSLRQGGGYTF.

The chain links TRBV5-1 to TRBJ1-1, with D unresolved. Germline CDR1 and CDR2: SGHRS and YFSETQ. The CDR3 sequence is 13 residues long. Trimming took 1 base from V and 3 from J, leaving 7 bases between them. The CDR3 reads CASSLMSDTEAFF. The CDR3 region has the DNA TGCGCCAGCAGCTTGATGAGTGACACTGAAGCTTTCTTT.

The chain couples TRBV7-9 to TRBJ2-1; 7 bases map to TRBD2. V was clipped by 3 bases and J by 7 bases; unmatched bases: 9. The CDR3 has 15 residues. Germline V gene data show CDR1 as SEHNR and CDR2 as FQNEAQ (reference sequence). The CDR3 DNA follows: TGTGCCAGCAGCTTTGTAGCGGGTCAAAGGAATGAGCAGTTCTTC. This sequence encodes CASSFVAGQRNEQFF. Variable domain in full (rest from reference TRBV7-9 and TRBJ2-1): DTGVSQNPRHKITKRGQNVTFRCDPISEHNRLYWYRQTLGQGPEFLTYFQNEAQLEKSRLLSDRFSAERPKGSFSTLEIQRTEQGDSAMYLCASSFVAGQRNEQFFGPGTRLTVL.

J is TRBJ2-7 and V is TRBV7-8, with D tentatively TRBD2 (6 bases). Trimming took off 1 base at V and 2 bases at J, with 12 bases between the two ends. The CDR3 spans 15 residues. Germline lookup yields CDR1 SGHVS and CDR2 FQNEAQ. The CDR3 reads CASSLEGGLPYEQYF. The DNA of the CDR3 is TGTGCCAGCAGCTTAGAGGGAGGACTTCCCTACGAGCAGTACTTC.

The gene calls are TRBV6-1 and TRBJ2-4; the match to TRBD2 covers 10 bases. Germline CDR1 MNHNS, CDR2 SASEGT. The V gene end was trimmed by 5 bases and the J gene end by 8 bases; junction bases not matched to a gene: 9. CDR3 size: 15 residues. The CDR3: CASSPRSSGRDIQYF. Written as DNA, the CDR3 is TGTGCCAGCAGTCCGCGGTCTAGCGGGAGAGACATTCAGTACTTC.

CDR3 amino acids: CASSEARLNYEQYF. The CDR3 coding sequence is TGTGCCAGCAGTGAAGCGCGCCTGAACTACGAGCAGTACTTC. This rearrangement joins TRBV6-1 to TRBJ2-7; D uncertain. CDR3 size: 14 residues. The germline V gene has CDR1 MNHNS and CDR2 SASEGT. V lost 0 bases to trimming and J lost 3 bases, with 9 bases between them.

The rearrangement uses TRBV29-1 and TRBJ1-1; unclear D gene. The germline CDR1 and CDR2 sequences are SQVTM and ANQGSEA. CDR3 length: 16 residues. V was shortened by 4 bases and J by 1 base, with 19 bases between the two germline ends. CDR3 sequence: CSVAWQTYSANTEAFF. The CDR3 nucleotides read TGCAGCGTTGCATGGCAGACTTATTCAGCGAACACTGAAGCTTTCTTT. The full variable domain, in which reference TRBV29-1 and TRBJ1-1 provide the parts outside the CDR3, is SAVISQKPSRDICQRGTSLTIQCQVDSQVTMMFWYRQQPGQSLTLIATANQGSEATYESGFVIDKFPISRPNLTFSTLTVSNMSPEDSSIYLCSVAWQTYSANTEAFFGQGTRLTVV.

In DNA form, the CDR3 reads TGCGCCAGCAGCGGTACTCTGAATGAAAAACTGTTTTTT. This translates into CASSGTLNEKLFF. The chain recombines TRBV10-1 with TRBJ1-4, with D uncertain. The V gene lost 6 bases and the J gene lost 5 bases, with 10 bases spanning the gap. The length of the CDR3 is 13 residues. Looked up from germline, CDR1 is WNHNN and CDR2 is SYGVQD (reference sequence).

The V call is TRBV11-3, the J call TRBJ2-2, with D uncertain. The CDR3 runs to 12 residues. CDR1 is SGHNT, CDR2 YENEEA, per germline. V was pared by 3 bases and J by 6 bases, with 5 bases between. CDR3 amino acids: CASSFSPGELFF. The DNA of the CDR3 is TGTGCCAGCAGCTTCTCCCCCGGGGAGCTGTTTTTT. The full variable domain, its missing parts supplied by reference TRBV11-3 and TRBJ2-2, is EAGVVQSPRYKIIEKKQPVAFWCNPISGHNTLYWYLQNLGQGPELLIRYENEEAVDDSQLPKDRFSAERLKGVDSTLKIQPAELGDSAVYLCASSFSPGELFFGEGSRLTVL.

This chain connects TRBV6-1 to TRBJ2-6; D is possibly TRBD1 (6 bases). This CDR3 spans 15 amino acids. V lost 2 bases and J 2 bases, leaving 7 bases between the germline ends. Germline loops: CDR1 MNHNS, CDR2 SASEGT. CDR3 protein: CASSEKGAGANVLTF. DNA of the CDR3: TGTGCCAGCAGTGAAAAGGGGGCTGGGGCCAACGTCCTGACTTTC.

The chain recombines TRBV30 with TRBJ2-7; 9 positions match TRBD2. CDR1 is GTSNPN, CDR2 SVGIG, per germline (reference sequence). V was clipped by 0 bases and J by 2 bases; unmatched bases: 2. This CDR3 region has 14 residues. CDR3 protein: CAWSVASGAYEQYF. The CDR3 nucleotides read TGTGCCTGGAGTGTAGCTAGCGGGGCCTACGAGCAGTACTTC.